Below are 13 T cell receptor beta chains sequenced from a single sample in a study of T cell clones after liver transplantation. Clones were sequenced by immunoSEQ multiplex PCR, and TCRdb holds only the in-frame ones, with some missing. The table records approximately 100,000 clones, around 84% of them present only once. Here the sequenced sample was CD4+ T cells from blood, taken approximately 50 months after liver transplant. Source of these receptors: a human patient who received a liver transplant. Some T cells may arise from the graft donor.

The CDR3 nucleotides are TGTGCCATCAGTGTCCTTTCCCTCGGAACTGGAAACACCATATATTTT. Translated: CAISVLSLGTGNTIYF. The rearrangement uses TRBV10-3 and TRBJ1-3; D unclear. The CDR3 extends over 16 amino acids. The ends were cut back, 4 bases at V and 2 bases at J, with 15 bases in the middle. Germline CDR1 is ENHRY and CDR2 is SYGVKD.

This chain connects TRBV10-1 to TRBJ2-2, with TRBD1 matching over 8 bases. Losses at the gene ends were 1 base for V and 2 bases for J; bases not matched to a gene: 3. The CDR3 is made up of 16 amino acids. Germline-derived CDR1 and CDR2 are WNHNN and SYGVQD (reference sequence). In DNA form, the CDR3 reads TGCGCCAGCAGTGAGTGGGCAGGGGGCAACACCGGGGAGCTGTTTTTT. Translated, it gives CASSEWAGGNTGELFF.

The CDR3 region has the DNA TGTGCCAGTAAGGCGGGGGGGATGAACACTGAAGCTTTCTTT. This gives the protein CASKAGGMNTEAFF. The chain couples TRBV19 to TRBJ1-1, with a tentative D call TRBD1 (5 bases). Trimming took off 7 bases at V and 0 bases at J, with 12 bases between the two ends. CDR1 is LNHDA and CDR2 is SQIVND in the germline V gene (reference sequence). The CDR3 is 14 amino acids.

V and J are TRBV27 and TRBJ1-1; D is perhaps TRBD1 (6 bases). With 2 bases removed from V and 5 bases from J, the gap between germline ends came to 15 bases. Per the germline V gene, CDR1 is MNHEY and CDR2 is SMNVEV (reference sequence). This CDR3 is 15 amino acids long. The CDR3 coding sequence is TGTGCCAGCAGTTTAGGTTGGGGGGGGCAAACTGAAGCTTTCTTT. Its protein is CASSLGWGGQTEAFF.

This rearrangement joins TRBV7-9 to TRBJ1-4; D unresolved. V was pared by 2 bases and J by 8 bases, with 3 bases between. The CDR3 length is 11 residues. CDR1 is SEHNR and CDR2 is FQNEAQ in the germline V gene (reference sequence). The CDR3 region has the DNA TGTGCCAGCAGCTTAACGGAAAAACTGTTTTTT. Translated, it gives CASSLTEKLFF.

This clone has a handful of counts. CDR3 nucleotides: TGTGCCAGCAGCCTGAAAGCTAGCGGGGGGCCCACAGATACGCAGTATTTT. This translates into CASSLKASGGPTDTQYF. This chain links TRBV27 with TRBJ2-3, with 11 bases that match TRBD2. With 6 bases clipped from V and 2 bases from J, the junction kept 10 bases outside the gene matches. The CDR3 runs to 17 residues. Germline V lookup: CDR1 MNHEY, CDR2 SMNVEV (reference sequence).

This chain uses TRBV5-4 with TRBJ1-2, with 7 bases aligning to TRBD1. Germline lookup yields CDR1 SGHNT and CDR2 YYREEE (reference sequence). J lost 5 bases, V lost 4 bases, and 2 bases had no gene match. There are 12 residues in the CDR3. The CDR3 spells CASSLGQYGYTF. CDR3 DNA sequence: TGTGCCAGCAGCCTGGGACAGTATGGCTACACCTTC. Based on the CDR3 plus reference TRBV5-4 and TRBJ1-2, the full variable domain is ETGVTQSPTHLIKTRGQQVTLRCSSQSGHNTVSWYQQALGQGPQFIFQYYREEENGRGNFPPRFSGLQFPNYSSELNVNALELDDSALYLCASSLGQYGYTFGSGTRLTVV.

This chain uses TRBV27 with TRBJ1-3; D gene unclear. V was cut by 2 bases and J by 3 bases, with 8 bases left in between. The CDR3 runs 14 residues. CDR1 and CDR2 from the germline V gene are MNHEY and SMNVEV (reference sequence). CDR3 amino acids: CASSLTGSGNTIYF. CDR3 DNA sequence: TGTGCCAGCAGTTTAACGGGGAGTGGAAACACCATATATTTT.

The CDR3 DNA reads as TGTGCCAGCAGCAGGGAGCGGGGTAGCGGGACTGAAGCTTTCTTT. It is translated as CASSRERGSGTEAFF. V and J are TRBV5-6 and TRBJ1-1; D unresolved. CDR3 length: 15 amino acids. Germline V gene lookup returns CDR1 SGHDT and CDR2 YYEEEE. V was pared by 4 bases and J by 5 bases, with 18 bases between.

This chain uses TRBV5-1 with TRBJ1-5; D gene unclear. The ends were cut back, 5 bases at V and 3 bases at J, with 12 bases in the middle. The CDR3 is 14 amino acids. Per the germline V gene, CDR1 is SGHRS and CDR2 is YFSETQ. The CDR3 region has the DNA TGCGCCAGCAGGATTGAGGGTCCCAATCAGCCCCAGCATTTT. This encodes CASRIEGPNQPQHF.

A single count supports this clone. The CDR3 nucleotides are TGCGCCAGCAGCTTGTTAGCTAGCGGCTCCTACGAGCAGTACTTC. Protein product: CASSLLASGSYEQYF. The chain has TRBV5-1 and TRBJ2-7; TRBD2 aligns across 7 bases. The trim removed 1 base at V and 0 bases at J, leaving 4 bases unmatched. Germline V gene data show CDR1 as SGHRS and CDR2 as YFSETQ. The CDR3 runs to 15 residues.

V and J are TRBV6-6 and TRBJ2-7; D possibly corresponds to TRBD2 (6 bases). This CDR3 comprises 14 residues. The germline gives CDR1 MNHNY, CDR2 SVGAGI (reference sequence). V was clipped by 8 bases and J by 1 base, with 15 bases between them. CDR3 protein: CASGLGLASYEQYF. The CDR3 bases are TGTGCCAGCGGTCTGGGACTGGCATCCTACGAGCAGTACTTC.

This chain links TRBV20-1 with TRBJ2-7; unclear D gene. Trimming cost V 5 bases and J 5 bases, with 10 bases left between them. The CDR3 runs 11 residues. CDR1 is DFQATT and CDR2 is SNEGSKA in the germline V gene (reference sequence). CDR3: CSALDQNEQYF. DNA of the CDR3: TGCAGTGCTTTAGACCAAAACGAGCAGTACTTC.